This T cell receptor (beta chain) was found in a study of OX40 agonist ivuxolimab in advanced cancers. Study-level results: CD4+ and CD8+ T cells in blood underwent clonal expansion by week 6 at 0.1 to 3.0 mg/kg.

To note about this clone: Its specificity is not known.

Profiling relied on immunoSEQ multiplex PCR, and the TCRdb table lists in-frame clones only, not all of them. The table has tens of thousands of clones, approximately 90% seen once; the top ten hold approximately 5%. Germline V gives CDR1 SGHRS, CDR2 YFSETQ. Trimming cost V 3 bases and J 1 base, with 14 bases left between them. This CDR3 is 15 amino acids long. The chain carries TRBV5-1 and TRBJ2-7; D might be TRBD2 (5 bases). The starting material was CD4+ or CD8+ T cells sorted from blood, obtained in a trial of the OX40 agonist ivuxolimab. The sequence came from an adult with an advanced solid tumor such as melanoma, head and neck, liver or kidney cancer. The CDR3 reads CASSSRAGPSYEQYF. The DNA of the CDR3 is TGCGCCAGCAGCTCGAGGGCGGGCCCATCCTACGAGCAGTACTTC.